This T cell receptor (beta chain) was identified in a study of molecular identifiers for immune sequencing clone quantification. Study-level findings and limits: A single cell's spiked Jurkat TCR RNA was reportedly detectable among approximately 930,000 naive cells.

Naive CD8 sequencing libraries were generated from approximately 20,000 to 1,000,000 sorted cells, with 10%, 30% or 50% RNA as input. A CD8+CD4-CCR7+CD45RA+ gate was used to sort naive CD8 T cells. This clonotype was detected many times. Its antigen is unknown. Making the bulk TCR libraries relied on previously described methods and listed TCR primers. Each CDR3 protein is one row after TCRdb ran MiXCR on the PCR reads. The sample lists about 320,000 distinct CDR3 sequences; roughly a fifth were seen once. CDR3 length: 16 residues. V was clipped by 2 bases and J by 0 bases, with 9 bases between them. Germline CDR1 SGDLS, CDR2 YYNGEE.

The gene calls are TRBV9 and TRBJ2-6; TRBD1 might be the D (6 bases). The specimen sequenced was naive CD8+ T cells from blood, with Jurkat cell RNA spiked in. Subset: FACS-sorted CD8+CD4-CCR7+CD45RA+ naive T cells. The receptor was derived from a human donor in good health. Some libraries in this study had Jurkat cell RNA spiked in. This CDR3 reads CASSVGQFSGANVLTF. The DNA of the CDR3 is TGTGCCAGCAGCGTCGGACAGTTCTCTGGGGCCAACGTCCTGACTTTC.